The T cell receptor beta chain under discussion was sequenced for a study of shared clonotypes between healthy human individuals. Looking at the study overall: Each donor's CD8 memory used one plate, CD8 naive two, each CD4 subset three.

The ends lost 0 bases at V and 2 bases at J; junction bases unmatched: 7. This CDR3 has 17 residues. Looked up from germline, CDR1 is SGDLS and CDR2 is YYNGEE. Approximately 200 ng DNA, around 30,000 T cell genomes, went into each sorted-subset replicate PCR. The data were produced by immunoSEQ multiplex PCR, yet TCRdb's version contains in-frame clones alone and is incomplete. Of around 1,900,000 clones listed, 80% to 95% are singletons. Terminally differentiated effector memory CD45RA+ cells were left out of the naive CD8 fraction, which was CD45RO-negative and positively selected for CCR7. The chain recombines TRBV9 with TRBJ2-3, with 9 nucleotides matching TRBD1. The sequence was collected from a man between 18 and 35 years old in good health. Some clones in this sample may be carry-over from other donors' samples. The specimen was naive CD8+ T cells from PBMCs. The CDR3 loop reads CASSVDWGTGSTDTQYF. The CDR3 nucleotides are TGTGCCAGCAGCGTAGATTGGGGGACAGGGTCCACAGATACGCAGTATTTT.